In this sample, the clone carrying this T cell receptor beta chain turned up many times. Its antigen is currently unknown. Each CDR3 protein gets one entry after TCRdb re-called the reads with MiXCR. The table lists 150,000 to 200,000 distinct CDR3 sequences, roughly 28% of them singletons. The data are from a study of T cell repertoires in cytomegalovirus infection. The overall study: It can be stated that public TCR beta signatures indicated CMV infection as well as a matching HLA type. Study-wide results and caveats: In two of eight donors, the top clonotype was HLA-C-restricted CMV-specific. Summed frequency of shared TCR beta families picked out CMV carriers who also had the relevant HLA.

CDR3 size: 14 residues. V dropped 2 bases and J dropped 5; count of bases not matched to a gene: 5. The germline gives CDR1 SGHVS, CDR2 FQNEAQ. This clonotype was obtained from a human donor in good health (CMV status not recorded). Some clones in this sample may be carry-over from other donors' samples. The V call is TRBV7-8, the J call TRBJ1-1; 7 nucleotides line up with TRBD1. Sequencing input: PBMCs. CDR3 in amino acids: CASSLKEGATEAFF. DNA for the CDR3: TGTGCCAGCAGCTTAAAAGAGGGGGCAACTGAAGCTTTCTTT.